This is a list of T cell receptor beta chains from one sample in a study of cytomegalovirus exposure and HLA in healthy donors. Data came from immunoSEQ multiplex PCR; TCRdb stores just in-frame clones and leaves some out. The table records 35,000 to 40,000 clones, around 53% of them present only once. The sequenced sample was PBMCs. These receptors were taken from a woman aged 40 to 50 in good health and CMV-seropositive. The CDR3 runs from the conserved cysteine through the conserved F or W.

j_call v_call cdr3_aa
TRBJ2-5 TRBV7-2 CASSFQAGLKETQYF
TRBJ2-3 TRBV30 CACAGGTDTQYF
TRBJ2-7 TRBV5-6 CASRYREGGEQYF
TRBJ2-5 TRBV7-8 CASSTRQWGPGETQYF
TRBJ1-1 TRBV27 CASSDRVNTEAFF
TRBJ1-2 TRBV11-2 CASSLEASNYGYTF
TRBJ1-6 TRBV19 CASSKNRQGVNSPLHF
TRBJ2-1 TRBV7-4 CASSFRDRDNEQFF
TRBJ2-3 TRBV5-1 CASSTLTGGTDTQYF
TRBJ1-6 TRBV6-4 CASSYSSYNSPLHF
TRBJ2-7 TRBV5-1 CASSHTSLPYEQYF
TRBJ2-3 TRBV6-4 CASRTKRGGLADTQYF
TRBJ1-2 TRBV28 CASSLFPGQGVDGYTF
TRBJ1-2 TRBV15 CATSRGQGLGYTF
TRBJ2-7 TRBV6-1 CASSEPTGGRYF
TRBJ2-1 TRBV7-6 CASSPNFNEQFF
TRBJ2-7 TRBV6-5 CASSYSGAASSYEQYF
TRBJ2-5 TRBV6-5 CASSYSLADETQYF
TRBJ1-5 TRBV27 CASSRTDRGLQPQHF
TRBJ2-5 TRBV7-6 CASSPGLLNSETQYF
TRBJ1-6 TRBV5-6 CASSTGINSPLHF
TRBJ2-3 TRBV6-5 CASSYGAGRTDTQYF
TRBJ2-7 TRBV13 CASSWGQGEYEQYF
TRBJ2-2 TRBV6-5 CASSRRGFTGELFF